This T cell receptor (beta chain) was obtained from a study of T cell responses to AZD1222 COVID-19 vaccine. Study results and caveats: Vaccine-associated CD4 TCRs spanned spike, dominant at 160-218 and 743-854. All repertoire sampling was performed exclusively after the peak T cell response. Two AZD1222 doses significantly raised spike-specific TCR breadth and depth over controls.

CDR3 length: 17 amino acids. Germline-derived CDR1 and CDR2 are LGHNA and YNFKEQ. V was clipped by 3 bases and J by 2 bases; unmatched bases: 6. Only in-frame clones appear in the TCRdb table, and some are missing; sequencing was by immunoSEQ multiplex PCR. The sample includes around 140,000 clones, 85% to 90% of them seen just once. A note on this clone: Antigen specificity is unknown.

This sequence was found in an adult in good health. This chain joins TRBV4-2 and TRBJ2-3; 12 bases are a match to TRBD2. Specimen: peripheral blood, collected on day 0 of AZD1222 vaccination. The CDR3 is CASSQGLAGGNTDTQYF. In DNA form, the CDR3 reads TGTGCCAGCAGCCAGGGGCTAGCGGGGGGGAACACAGATACGCAGTATTTT.